These 30 T cell receptor beta chains came from one sample sequenced in a study of T cells in Graves' hyperthyroidism and ophthalmopathy. TCR beta CDR3 regions were amplified from RNA. The HTBI primer set served for first-round RT-PCR of the TCR CDR3. In TCRdb, the multiplex PCR reads were re-called with MiXCR into one record per CDR3 protein. The sample records roughly 180,000 distinct CDR3 sequences, approximately 9% being singletons. Source material: blood. These receptor sequences come from a woman aged 18 to 35 with Graves' hyperthyroidism that later progressed to Graves' ophthalmopathy.

This clonotype was detected ten times or more. The chain is built from TRBV20-1 and TRBJ2-1; 8 positions match TRBD2. This CDR3 has 14 residues. The V gene end was trimmed by 3 bases and the J gene end by 10 bases; junction bases not matched to a gene: 11. Germline CDR1 is DFQATT and CDR2 is SNEGSKA (reference sequence). The CDR3 bases are TGCAGTGCTAGTAAACTAGCGGCCGGCGGGGAGCAGTTCTTC. Translation gives CSASKLAAGGEQFF.

In its sample, this clonotype was seen a few times. This chain links TRBV7-2 with TRBJ2-3, with a weak D call TRBD2 (5 bases). Germline-derived CDR1 and CDR2 are SGHTA and FQGNSA. The CDR3 contains 14 residues. Trimming took off 0 bases at V and 3 bases at J, with 7 bases between the two ends. The CDR3 protein is CASSLAEATDTQYF. The CDR3 DNA is TGTGCCAGCAGCTTAGCGGAGGCTACAGATACGCAGTATTTT. Supplemented by reference TRBV7-2 and TRBJ2-3, the full variable domain reads GAGVSQSPSNKVTEKGKDVELRCDPISGHTALYWYRQSLGQGLEFLIYFQGNSAPDKSGLPSDRFSAERTGGSVSTLTIQRTQQEDSAVYLCASSLAEATDTQYFGPGTRLTVL.

Comments on this clonotype: A much more abundant neighbour one base away suggests this may be a read error. The chain combines TRBV6-1 with TRBJ1-2; D call uncertain. Germline V gene sequence: CDR1 MNHNS, CDR2 SASEGT. The CDR3 covers 13 residues. CDR3 region: CAGSVGPNYGYTF. As DNA, the CDR3 is TGTGCCGGCAGTGTCGGGCCGAACTATGGCTACACCTTC.

The table lists this clonotype with many counts. The chain uses TRBV10-1 and TRBJ1-1; D gene ambiguous. Trimming took off 5 bases at V and 5 bases at J, with 9 bases between the two ends. CDR3 length equals 12 residues. CDR1 and CDR2 from the germline V gene are WNHNN and SYGVQD (reference sequence). This CDR3 is CASSNSRTEAFF. CDR3 bases: TGCGCCAGCAGTAATAGTCGAACTGAAGCTTTCTTT.

This clonotype has at least ten counts. The V gene is TRBV10-3, the J gene TRBJ1-2; D is ambiguous. The CDR3 runs 17 residues. The germline V gene has CDR1 ENHRY and CDR2 SYGVKD. V shed 4 bases and J shed 2 bases, with 20 bases lying between them. The CDR3 DNA sequence: TGTGCCATCAGTGCGGACGGGGAAGGACGGATAAACTATGGCTACACCTTC. Translated: CAISADGEGRINYGYTF.

A word on this clonotype: Sequence at one end of the junction differs from germline and may be a read error. The chain has TRBV6-1 and TRBJ1-1; 8 bases fit TRBD1. The CDR3 runs 16 residues. Per germline, CDR1 MNHNS and CDR2 SASEGT. In DNA form, the CDR3 reads TGTGCCAGCAGTGAATTGGCAGGGGGCCCGAACGCTGAAGCTTTCTTT. Translation gives CASSELAGGPNAEAFF.

This chain connects TRBV7-9 to TRBJ2-7; D possibly corresponds to TRBD1 (6 bases). This CDR3 is built from 14 residues. With 6 bases removed from V and 3 bases from J, the gap between germline ends came to 15 bases. CDR1 is SEHNR and CDR2 is FQNEAQ in the germline V gene (reference sequence). CDR3 amino acids: CASSSQGTFYEQYF. The CDR3, as DNA: TGTGCCAGCAGTTCGCAGGGGACATTCTACGAGCAGTACTTC.

This clonotype showed up many times. The V and J genes are TRBV24-1 and TRBJ2-1; the D is unclear. V lost 4 bases and J lost 3, with 6 bases in between. The CDR3 consists of 13 residues. Germline V gene data show CDR1 as KGHDR and CDR2 as SFDVKD. DNA for the CDR3: TGTGCCACCAGTGACCTCGACTACAATGAGCAGTTCTTC. Encoded protein: CATSDLDYNEQFF.

This clonotype has a count of ten or more. The chain recombines TRBV2 with TRBJ1-2; maybe TRBD1 (5 bases). CDR1 and CDR2 (germline): SNHLY, FYNNEI. This CDR3 is 14 amino acids long. V shed 6 bases and J shed 7 bases, with 18 bases lying between them. The chain's CDR3 is CASRIERQGSGYTF. CDR3 DNA: TGTGCCAGCAGGATAGAACGGCAGGGAAGTGGCTACACCTTC.

This clonotype appeared many times. V is TRBV7-9 and J is TRBJ2-4; D may correspond to TRBD1 or TRBD2 (5 bases each). Germline V lookup: CDR1 SEHNR, CDR2 FQNEAQ (reference sequence). V lost 4 bases to trimming and J lost 5 bases, with 9 bases between them. The CDR3 is made up of 13 amino acids. The CDR3 region is CASSWDPQNIQYF. DNA of the CDR3: TGTGCCAGCAGCTGGGACCCGCAAAACATTCAGTACTTC.

Regarding this clonotype: This may stem from a read error, because a much larger clone lies one nucleotide away. The rearrangement links TRBV7-9 to TRBJ2-1; D call uncertain. Trimming took 1 base from V and 12 from J, leaving 10 bases between them. Germline CDR1 reads SEHNR; CDR2 reads FQNEAQ (reference sequence). The CDR3 runs to 12 residues. CDR3 sequence (DNA): TGTGCCAGCAGCTTAGGAAGGGATGGGCAGTTCTTC. Amino acid sequence: CASSLGRDGQFF.

The J gene is TRBJ2-2, the V gene TRBV6-4; D call uncertain. Trimming took 4 bases from V and 0 from J, leaving 3 bases between them. The CDR3 runs to 13 residues. Germline lookup yields CDR1 MRHNA and CDR2 SNTAGT. CDR3 sequence (DNA): TGTGCCAGCAGTGCCACGAACACCGGGGAGCTGTTTTTT. Translation: CASSATNTGELFF.

In this sample, this clonotype turned up many times. The rearrangement links TRBV20-1 to TRBJ2-5; a weak D match, TRBD1 (6 bases). CDR1 DFQATT and CDR2 SNEGSKA come from the germline V gene (reference sequence). V was trimmed by 6 bases and J by 2 bases, leaving 13 bases between them. CDR3 size: 13 residues. Here the CDR3 DNA reads TGCAGTGCCGCGAGGACAGTTCAAGAGACCCAGTACTTC. Encoded protein: CSAARTVQETQYF.

This clonotype appeared many times. This chain uses TRBV6-1 with TRBJ1-5; 7 bases fit TRBD1. The length of the CDR3 is 17 residues. V shed 5 bases and J 7 bases; nucleotides not matched to a gene: 17. Germline V lookup: CDR1 MNHNS, CDR2 SASEGT. CDR3 region: CASSPREYRGRYQPQHF. The CDR3 DNA reads TGTGCCAGCAGTCCCCGCGAATACAGGGGAAGGTACCAGCCCCAGCATTTT.

The chain recombines TRBV15 with TRBJ2-2; D is ambiguous. The CDR3 is 14 residues long. The V end was cut by 0 bases, the J end by 4 bases, with 6 bases between. Looked up from germline, CDR1 is LNHNV and CDR2 is YYDKDF (reference sequence). The DNA for the CDR3 is TGTGCCACCAGCAGAGATGTGGGCACCGGGGAGCTGTTTTTT. As protein: CATSRDVGTGELFF.

This clonotype was seen a few times. V is TRBV5-1 and J is TRBJ2-7; 10 bases match TRBD1. The germline V gene encodes CDR1 SGHRS and CDR2 YFSETQ. CDR3 size: 14 residues. With V trimmed by 4 bases and J by 7 bases, 8 bases remained unmatched. The CDR3 is CASSPRQGAMEQYF. The CDR3 DNA reads TGCGCCAGCAGCCCGCGACAGGGGGCGATGGAGCAGTACTTC.

The sample holds a few counts of this clonotype. V is TRBV25-1 and J is TRBJ1-5; no firm D call. The CDR3 length is 12 residues. The V gene lost 6 bases and the J gene lost 7 bases, with 10 bases spanning the gap. Germline assignment: CDR1 MGHDK and CDR2 SYGVNS. CDR3: CASRYQEQPQHF. The DNA of the CDR3 is TGTGCCAGCAGATACCAGGAGCAGCCCCAGCATTTT.

This clonotype came up many times. The chain combines TRBV10-3 with TRBJ1-3; D not certain. The CDR3 is 15 residues long. Germline CDR1 ENHRY, CDR2 SYGVKD. Trimming took 8 bases from V and 4 from J, leaving 18 bases between them. CDR3 nucleotides: TGTGCCATCTGTCCACGAGATCCCCCAGGAAACACCATATATTTT. Its protein is CAICPRDPPGNTIYF.

This clonotype was found many times. The rearrangement uses TRBV30 and TRBJ1-5; no clear D. The CDR3 loop spans 13 amino acids. Trimming stripped 0 bases from V and 7 bases from J, with 10 bases between. The V gene's germline CDR1 is GTSNPN and CDR2 SVGIG (reference sequence). The CDR3 loop is CAWSVQSGQPQHF. Written as DNA, the CDR3 is TGTGCCTGGAGTGTACAGTCGGGGCAGCCCCAGCATTTT.

In this sample, this clonotype turned up many times. The chain joins TRBV6-1 to TRBJ1-6, with TRBD1 identical over 7 bases. Germline V CDR1 and CDR2: MNHNS, SASEGT. This CDR3 spans 11 amino acids. Trimming at V came to 11 bases and at J to 7 bases, leaving 2 bases not matched to a gene. The CDR3 DNA reads as TGTGCCGCGGGACAGAATTCACCCCTCCACTTT. It is translated as CAAGQNSPLHF.

The rearrangement links TRBV10-2 to TRBJ1-1, with 8 bases matching TRBD1. There are 15 residues in the CDR3. The trim removed 5 bases at V and 4 bases at J, leaving 9 bases unmatched. Germline CDR1 WSHSY, CDR2 SAAADI. The CDR3 bases are TGCGCCAGCAGTCGGACAGGGTTAAGCCCCACTGAAGCTTTCTTT. Translating it yields CASSRTGLSPTEAFF.

The chain carries TRBV7-2 and TRBJ2-3; 7 nucleotides match TRBD2. Germline CDR1 SGHTA, CDR2 FQGNSA. The CDR3 extends over 14 amino acids. V dropped 2 bases and J dropped 5; count of bases not matched to a gene: 4. CDR3 DNA sequence: TGTGCCAGCAGCTTACTAGGCGGGGGAGATACGCAGTATTTT. Protein sequence: CASSLLGGGDTQYF.

This clonotype was observed at least ten times. The chain couples TRBV6-5 to TRBJ1-2; perhaps TRBD1 as D (5 bases). V was cut by 0 bases and J by 7 bases, with 15 bases left in between. The CDR3 is 15 amino acids. The germline CDR1 and CDR2 sequences are MNHEY and SVGAGI. CDR3 DNA: TGTGCCAGCAGTTACTCCTGGGCAGGGATTAGTGGCTACACCTTC. Protein product: CASSYSWAGISGYTF.

This clonotype was observed many times. The CDR3 sequence is CATVAGGAYNEQFF. The DNA for the CDR3 is TGTGCCACGGTAGCGGGAGGAGCCTACAATGAGCAGTTCTTC. This chain connects TRBV6-1 to TRBJ2-1, with 10 bases identical to TRBD2. V gave up 10 bases and J gave up 2 bases; unmatched junction bases: 5. The CDR3 extends over 14 amino acids. From germline, CDR1 is MNHNS and CDR2 SASEGT.

This clonotype was counted many times. The chain is built from TRBV6-2 or TRBV6-3 and TRBJ2-1; D is possibly TRBD2 (5 bases). V was cut by 7 bases and J by 8 bases, with 21 bases left in between. The CDR3 is 15 residues long. Per germline, CDR1 MNHEY and CDR2 SVGEGT. This chain's CDR3 is CASINREGGRYEQFF. The DNA of the CDR3 is TGTGCCAGCATCAACCGGGAAGGAGGTCGGTATGAGCAGTTCTTC.

This clonotype was found a few times. The chain links TRBV4-2 to TRBJ2-1, with TRBD2 matching 7 bases. Germline CDR1 reads LGHNA; CDR2 reads YNFKEQ. The CDR3 totals 17 residues. V shed 4 bases and J 0 bases; nucleotides not matched to a gene: 9. The CDR3 DNA reads TGTGCCAGCAGCCGCCGGACTAGATCACCCTCCTACAATGAGCAGTTCTTC. Residues: CASSRRTRSPSYNEQFF.

This clonotype has ten or more counts. In nucleotides, the CDR3 is TGTGCCAGCGCGACGGACAACACTGAAGCTTTCTTT. Protein sequence: CASATDNTEAFF. The chain recombines TRBV5-4 with TRBJ1-1; no clear D. Per germline, CDR1 SGHNT and CDR2 YYREEE (reference sequence). The CDR3 contains 12 residues. With 7 bases removed from V and 2 bases from J, the gap between germline ends came to 9 bases.

At least ten counts were recorded for this clonotype. This rearrangement joins TRBV10-1 to TRBJ2-7; TRBD1 might be the D (7 bases). The CDR3 extends over 15 amino acids. Germline CDR1 WNHNN, CDR2 SYGVQD (reference sequence). Between the trimmed V and J ends, which lost 3 bases and 7 bases, there was a span of 19 bases. CDR3 nucleotide sequence: TGCGCCAGCAGTGACCGGAGGCAGGGGGGTTATGAGCAGTACTTC. It translates to CASSDRRQGGYEQYF.

This clonotype was detected a few times. The J gene is TRBJ1-2, the V gene TRBV4-1; possibly TRBD1 for D (5 bases). Germline-derived CDR1 and CDR2 are MGHRA and YSYEKL. The CDR3 is 18 amino acids. V was cut by 0 bases and J by 0 bases, with 17 bases left in between. The CDR3 loop is CASSQDFRDGRANYGYTF. CDR3 bases: TGCGCCAGCAGCCAAGATTTCCGGGACGGCCGCGCTAACTATGGCTACACCTTC.

This clonotype was detected many times. The chain uses TRBV20-1 and TRBJ2-3; D ambiguous. V lost 1 base and J 4 bases, leaving 15 bases between the germline ends. The CDR3 is 15 amino acids. Germline V CDR1 and CDR2: DFQATT, SNEGSKA (reference sequence). This CDR3 is CSARVQEVGPDTQYF. The CDR3 DNA is TGCAGTGCTAGAGTACAAGAGGTAGGACCAGATACGCAGTATTTT.